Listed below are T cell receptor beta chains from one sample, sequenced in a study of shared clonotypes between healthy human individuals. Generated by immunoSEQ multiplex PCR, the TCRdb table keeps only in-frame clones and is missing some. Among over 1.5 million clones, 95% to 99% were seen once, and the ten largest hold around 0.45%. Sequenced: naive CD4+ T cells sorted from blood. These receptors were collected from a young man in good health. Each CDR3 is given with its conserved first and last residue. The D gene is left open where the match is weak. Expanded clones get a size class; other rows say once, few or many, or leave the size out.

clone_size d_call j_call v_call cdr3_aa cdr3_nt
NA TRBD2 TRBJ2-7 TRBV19 CASSIGTSGRTYEQYF TGTGCCAGTAGTATAGGGACTAGCGGGAGGACGTACGAGCAGTACTTC
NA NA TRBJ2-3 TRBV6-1 CASASVDTQYF TGTGCCAGCGCCTCCGTCGATACGCAGTATTTT
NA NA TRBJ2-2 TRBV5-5 CASSSIAGTGELFF TGTGCCAGCAGCTCTATCGCGGGGACCGGGGAGCTGTTTTTT
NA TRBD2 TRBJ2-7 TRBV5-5 CASSSGGSSYEQYF TGTGCCAGCAGCAGCGGGGGGAGCTCCTACGAGCAGTACTTC
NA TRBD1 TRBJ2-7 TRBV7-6 CASSLGTGHDEQYF TGTGCCAGCAGCCTGGGGACAGGGCACGACGAGCAGTACTTC
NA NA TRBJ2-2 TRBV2 CASSEILGAGELFF TGTGCCAGCAGTGAAATCTTGGGGGCCGGGGAGCTGTTTTTT
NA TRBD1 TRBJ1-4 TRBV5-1 CASSSGGGGEKLFF TGCGCCAGCAGCTCGGGAGGGGGCGGTGAAAAACTGTTTTTT
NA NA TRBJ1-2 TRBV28 CASSRPRTSRVAVYGYTF TGTGCCAGCAGCCGACCGCGCACATCCAGGGTAGCGGTCTATGGCTACACCTTC
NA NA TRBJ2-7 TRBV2 CASSPDNSYEQYF TGTGCCAGCAGCCCCGACAACTCCTACGAGCAGTACTTC
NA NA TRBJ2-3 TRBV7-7 CASSPSSRGSDTQYF TGTGCTAGCAGCCCGTCAAGCAGGGGATCGGATACGCAGTATTTT
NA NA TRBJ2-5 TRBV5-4 CASSLYQETQYF TGTGCCAGCAGCCTCTACCAAGAGACCCAGTACTTC
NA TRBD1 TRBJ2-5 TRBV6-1 CASRGDRGAETQYF TGTGCCAGCAGGGGGGACAGGGGAGCGGAGACCCAGTACTTC
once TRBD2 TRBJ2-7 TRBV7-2 CASSTATGLYEQYF TGTGCCAGCAGCACGGCAACGGGACTATACGAGCAGTACTTC
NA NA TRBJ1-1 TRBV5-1 CASSLPGMNTEAFF TGCGCCAGCAGCTTGCCAGGGATGAACACTGAAGCTTTCTTT
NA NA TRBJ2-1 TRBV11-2 CASSGFYNEQFF TGTGCCAGCTCCGGCTTCTACAATGAGCAGTTCTTC
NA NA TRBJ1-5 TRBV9 CASSVSRSPQHF TGTGCCAGCAGCGTTAGCCGATCGCCCCAGCATTTT
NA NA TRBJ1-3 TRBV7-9 CASSLAGGNTIYF TGTGCCAGCAGCTTAGCTGGTGGAAACACCATATATTTT
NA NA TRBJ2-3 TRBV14 CASSHTDTQYF TGTGCCAGCAGCCATACAGATACGCAGTATTTT
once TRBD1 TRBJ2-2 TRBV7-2 CASSLTGFRTGELFF TGTGCCAGCAGCTTGACAGGGTTTCGAACCGGGGAGCTGTTTTTT
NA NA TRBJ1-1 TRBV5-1 CASSTWGFRGNTEAFF TGCGCCAGCAGCACCTGGGGCTTCAGGGGGAACACTGAAGCTTTCTTT
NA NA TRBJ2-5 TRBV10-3 CAISERGLREETQYF TGTGCCATCAGTGAGAGGGGGTTGAGGGAGGAGACCCAGTACTTC
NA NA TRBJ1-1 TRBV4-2 CASSQAPNTEAFF TGTGCCAGCAGCCAAGCCCCGAACACTGAAGCTTTCTTT
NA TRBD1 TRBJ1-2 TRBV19 CASSLDRGKANYGYTF TGTGCCAGTAGTTTGGACAGGGGCAAAGCTAACTATGGCTACACCTTC
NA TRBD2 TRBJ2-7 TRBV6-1 CASMIAGYEQYF TGTGCCAGCATGATAGCGGGCTACGAGCAGTACTTC
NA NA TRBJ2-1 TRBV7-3 CASSLENTQLNLFF TGTGCCAGCAGCTTAGAAAATACCCAATTAAATCTGTTCTTC
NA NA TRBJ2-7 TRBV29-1 CSVSGRSPGPAYEQYF TGCAGCGTTAGCGGCAGGTCCCCTGGCCCCGCTTACGAGCAGTACTTC
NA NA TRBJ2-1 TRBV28 CASTTGMGAYNEQFF TGTGCCAGCACCACAGGCATGGGGGCCTACAATGAGCAGTTCTTC
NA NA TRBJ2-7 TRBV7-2 CASSLFDATSYEQYF TGTGCCAGCAGCTTATTTGACGCGACCTCCTACGAGCAGTACTTC
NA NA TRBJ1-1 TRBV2 CASSVVNTEAFF TGTGCCAGCAGTGTAGTGAACACTGAAGCTTTCTTT
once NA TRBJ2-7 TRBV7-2 CASSLEGVQYF TGTGCCAGCAGCTTAGAAGGTGTGCAGTACTTC
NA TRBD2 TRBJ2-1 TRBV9 CASSVRSGPSSYNEQFF TGTGCCAGCAGCGTTCGTAGCGGGCCTAGCTCCTACAATGAGCAGTTCTTC
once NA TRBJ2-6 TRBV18 CASSPPYSSGANVLTF TGTGCCAGCTCACCACCTTACAGCTCTGGGGCCAACGTCCTGACTTTC
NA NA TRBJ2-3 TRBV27 CASSPGRPDTQYF TGTGCCAGCAGCCCCGGGCGGCCAGATACGCAGTATTTT
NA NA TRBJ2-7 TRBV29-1 CSVMHRDTSYEQYF TGCAGCGTAATGCACCGGGACACCTCCTACGAGCAGTACTTC
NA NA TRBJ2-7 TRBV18 CASSPPTAPGGTYEQYF TGTGCCAGCTCACCACCAACCGCCCCAGGGGGGACATACGAGCAGTACTTC
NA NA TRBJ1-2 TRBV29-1 CSVVNRDDGYTF TGCAGCGTTGTGAACAGGGACGACGGCTACACCTTC
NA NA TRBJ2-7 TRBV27 CASSLKFRDYEQYF TGTGCCAGCAGTTTAAAATTCCGGGACTACGAGCAGTACTTC
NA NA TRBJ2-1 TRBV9 CASSVEGTSYNEQFF TGTGCCAGCAGCGTAGAAGGGACTTCCTACAATGAGCAGTTCTTC
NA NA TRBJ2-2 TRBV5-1 CASSLNLGANTGELFF TGCGCCAGCAGCTTGAACCTAGGAGCGAACACCGGGGAGCTGTTTTTT